Listed here are 28 T cell receptor beta chains from one sample, sequenced in a study of CD8 T cell repertoires and HIV-1 epitope variants. Only in-frame clones appear in the TCRdb table, and some are missing; sequencing was by immunoSEQ multiplex PCR. The table lists some 5,400 clones, 66% of them singletons. The antigens these receptors bind are not known. The sample comprised cultured CD8+ T cells derived from PBMCs. These TCRs come from a male donor with HIV.

V is TRBV2 and J is TRBJ2-7; D is possibly TRBD1 (6 bases). The CDR3 runs to 13 residues. The germline V gene has CDR1 SNHLY and CDR2 FYNNEI. V was shortened by 4 bases and J by 3 bases, with 10 bases between the two germline ends. The CDR3, as DNA: TGTGCCAGCAGTGGCTGGACAGACTACGAGCAGTACTTC. Protein: CASSGWTDYEQYF.

The V gene is TRBV7-2, the J gene TRBJ1-2; 10 nucleotides align to TRBD1. The V and J ends lost 0 bases and 8 bases, in that order; junction bases with no gene match: 6. This CDR3 is 15 amino acids long. The germline V gene has CDR1 SGHTA and CDR2 FQGNSA. CDR3 DNA sequence: TGTGCCAGCAGCTTAGCGGGACAGGGGTTTGAGGGCTACACCTTC. This codes for CASSLAGQGFEGYTF.

This clone was counted only a few times. This chain connects TRBV9 to TRBJ2-2; either TRBD1 or TRBD2 may supply D (7 bases each). This CDR3 is built from 14 residues. Germline CDR1 and CDR2: SGDLS and YYNGEE. V lost 4 bases to trimming and J lost 3 bases, with 10 bases between them. CDR3 DNA sequence: TGTGCCAGCAGCTCAGGGGGGGACACCGGGGAGCTGTTTTTT. Amino acid sequence: CASSSGGDTGELFF.

V and J are TRBV19 and TRBJ2-1; D might be TRBD1 or TRBD2, each matching 5 bases. This CDR3 contains 13 residues. Trimming took 3 bases from V and 5 from J, leaving 8 bases between them. Germline-derived CDR1 and CDR2 are LNHDA and SQIVND (reference sequence). CDR3 sequence (DNA): TGTGCCAGTAGTATTGGGGGTAACAATGAGCAGTTCTTC. This codes for CASSIGGNNEQFF.

The table lists this clone with a few counts. This chain joins TRBV10-3 and TRBJ2-7; 8 bases match TRBD1. Per the germline V gene, CDR1 is ENHRY and CDR2 is SYGVKD. The ends lost 10 bases at V and 0 bases at J; junction bases unmatched: 2. This CDR3 is built from 12 residues. In nucleotides, the CDR3 is TGTGCCACCGGGACAGGCTCCTACGAGCAGTACTTC. Encoded protein: CATGTGSYEQYF.

In this sample, this clone turned up a few times. The genes are TRBV4-3 and TRBJ1-1; D gene ambiguous. The germline V and J ends were trimmed by 0 bases and 2 bases, with 19 bases remaining between them. This CDR3 region has 18 residues. Germline assignment: CDR1 LGHNA and CDR2 YSLEER. For the CDR3, the DNA is TGCGCCAGCAGCCAAGAAGAAGGAGATCACGGACCAAACACTGAAGCTTTCTTT. Its translation: CASSQEEGDHGPNTEAFF.

This clone was found a few times. The genes are TRBV6-1 and TRBJ1-3; D possibly corresponds to TRBD1 (6 bases). CDR1 and CDR2 (germline): MNHNS, SASEGT. CDR3 length: 17 amino acids. The V end lost 6 bases, the J end lost 1 base, and 19 bases lay between the germline ends. The CDR3, as DNA: TGTGCCAGCAGAGAACGAGCCGGGACAACGTCTGGAAACACCATATATTTT. It yields the protein CASRERAGTTSGNTIYF.

This clone was recorded a few times. V usage is TRBV7-9 and J usage is TRBJ2-1, with 10 positions matching TRBD2. Germline V CDR1 and CDR2: SEHNR, FQNEAQ (reference sequence). The ends lost 2 bases at V and 0 bases at J; junction bases unmatched: 4. The CDR3 covers 17 residues. The CDR3, as DNA: TGTGCCAGCAGCTTAATAGCGGGGGGTGGCTCCTACAATGAGCAGTTCTTC. Translating it yields CASSLIAGGGSYNEQFF.

This chain connects TRBV11-3 to TRBJ2-2; TRBD1 matches 8 bases. This CDR3 has 15 amino acids. After removal of 5 bases from V and 1 base from J, the junction contained 3 bases not matched to a gene. CDR1 and CDR2 from the germline V gene are SGHNT and YENEEA. The CDR3 coding sequence is TGTGCCAGCAGCGCAGACAGGGGGAACACCGGGGAGCTGTTTTTT. It encodes CASSADRGNTGELFF.

The rearrangement joins TRBV9 to TRBJ2-1; TRBD2 aligns across 13 bases. The length of the CDR3 is 15 residues. Germline V gene data show CDR1 as SGDLS and CDR2 as YYNGEE. Unmatched junction bases numbered 7, after V lost 3 bases and J lost 10 bases. CDR3 loop: CASSGSGTSGVEQFF. The CDR3 bases are TGTGCCAGCAGCGGATCCGGGACTAGCGGGGTGGAGCAGTTCTTC.

This chain uses TRBV13 with TRBJ2-2; D call uncertain. The CDR3 loop spans 13 amino acids. Trimming cost V 0 bases and J 3 bases, with 2 bases left between them. Per the germline V gene, CDR1 is PRHDT and CDR2 is FYEKMQ (reference sequence). CDR3 sequence: CASSLGDTGELFF. CDR3 sequence (DNA): TGTGCCAGCAGCTTAGGGGACACCGGGGAGCTGTTTTTT.

V gene TRBV15 combines with J gene TRBJ1-6; possible D gene TRBD1, 6 bases. The CDR3 runs 17 residues. Trimming shortened V by 0 bases and J by 4 bases, and 13 bases separated the two germline ends. Germline CDR1 is LNHNV and CDR2 is YYDKDF (reference sequence). The DNA of the CDR3 is TGTGCCACCAGCAGAGATGGGCGGACAGAGTATAATTCACCCCTCCACTTT. Translation: CATSRDGRTEYNSPLHF.

The chain has TRBV5-1 and TRBJ2-2; D remains unclear. The CDR3 extends over 14 amino acids. Germline CDR1 is SGHRS and CDR2 is YFSETQ. Trimming stripped 1 base from V and 1 base from J, with 5 bases between. The CDR3 reads CASSLYGNTGELFF. The CDR3 DNA sequence: TGCGCCAGCAGCTTGTACGGGAACACCGGGGAGCTGTTTTTT.

The count of this clone is one. The J gene is TRBJ1-2, the V gene TRBV6-5, with 9 bases matching TRBD1. The V gene's germline CDR1 is MNHEY and CDR2 SVGAGI. This CDR3 contains 16 residues. V shed 1 base and J 10 bases; nucleotides not matched to a gene: 13. Here the CDR3 DNA reads TGTGCCAGCAGTTACTTGACAGGGGGGCCCTCTAGGGTCTACACCTTC. This translates into CASSYLTGGPSRVYTF.

The genes are TRBV5-6 and TRBJ1-1; no definite D call. The germline V gene has CDR1 SGHDT and CDR2 YYEEEE. This CDR3 is built from 11 residues. Trimming shortened V by 4 bases and J by 8 bases, and 9 bases separated the two germline ends. This CDR3 reads CASSDSEEAFF. As DNA, the CDR3 is TGTGCCAGCAGCGACTCAGAAGAAGCTTTCTTT.

This clone turned up a few times. V is TRBV10-3 and J is TRBJ1-1; 7 nucleotides align to TRBD1. V lost 4 bases and J lost 7; bases outside the gene matches: 15. The CDR3 loop spans 16 amino acids. Germline CDR1 is ENHRY and CDR2 is SYGVKD. CDR3 sequence reads: CAISAGDAGTADEAFF. The CDR3 DNA is TGTGCCATCAGTGCCGGAGACGCGGGGACAGCTGATGAAGCTTTCTTT.

The chain is built from TRBV6-1 and TRBJ1-4, with D possibly being TRBD1 (5 bases). The germline CDR1 and CDR2 sequences are MNHNS and SASEGT. Trimming left V 6 bases short and J 5 bases short, with 13 bases between. This CDR3 has 14 residues. CDR3 loop: CASSEGSLNEKLFF. CDR3 nucleotides: TGTGCCAGCAGCGAGGGGAGTTTGAATGAAAAACTGTTTTTT.

The chain recombines TRBV4-3 with TRBJ2-3, with unresolved D. V was shortened by 0 bases and J by 0 bases, with 13 bases between the two germline ends. Germline assignment: CDR1 LGHNA and CDR2 YSLEER. This CDR3 has 17 residues. This CDR3 reads CASSQDAVRSSTDTQYF. Written as DNA, the CDR3 is TGCGCCAGCAGCCAAGATGCAGTACGTTCTAGCACAGATACGCAGTATTTT.

The chain carries TRBV2 and TRBJ1-2; 8 bases align to TRBD1. The CDR3 is 14 residues long. CDR1 is SNHLY and CDR2 is FYNNEI in the germline V gene. With V trimmed by 6 bases and J by 8 bases, 11 bases remained unmatched. The CDR3 sequence: CASSLGQGLLGYTF. The CDR3 nucleotides are TGTGCCAGCAGCCTAGGACAGGGACTGTTGGGCTACACCTTC. Full variable domain (missing parts from reference TRBV2 and TRBJ1-2): EPEVTQTPSHQVTQMGQEVILRCVPISNHLYFYWYRQILGQKVEFLVSFYNNEISEKSEIFDDQFSVERPDGSNFTLKIRSTKLEDSAMYFCASSLGQGLLGYTFGSGTRLTVV.

The chain uses TRBV5-1 and TRBJ2-2, with D hard to call. The CDR3 covers 12 residues. Germline CDR1 reads SGHRS; CDR2 reads YFSETQ. Deletions cut 2 bases from V and 5 bases from J, with 4 bases between. The CDR3 nucleotides are TGCGCCAGCAGCTTTGATACCGGGGAGCTGTTTTTT. It translates to CASSFDTGELFF.

This clone was observed a few times. The J gene is TRBJ2-1, the V gene TRBV28, with a tentative D call TRBD1 (6 bases). The CDR3 length is 13 residues. V dropped 2 bases and J dropped 10 bases, with 12 bases sitting between them. Looked up from germline, CDR1 is MDHEN and CDR2 is SYDVKM. CDR3 sequence: CASSLHRVGEQFF. In DNA, the CDR3 is TGTGCCAGCAGTTTACACAGGGTTGGGGAGCAGTTCTTC.

CDR3 residues: CASSLGPGLAGYEQYF. CDR3 DNA sequence: TGTGCCAGCAGCTTAGGTCCGGGACTAGCGGGCTACGAGCAGTACTTC. The chain carries TRBV7-9 and TRBJ2-7, with 12 positions matching TRBD2. Losses at the gene ends were 1 base for V and 3 bases for J; bases not matched to a gene: 4. CDR3 length: 16 residues. Germline loops: CDR1 SEHNR, CDR2 FQNEAQ (reference sequence). The full variable domain, its missing parts supplied by reference TRBV7-9 and TRBJ2-7, is DTGVSQNPRHKITKRGQNVTFRCDPISEHNRLYWYRQTLGQGPEFLTYFQNEAQLEKSRLLSDRFSAERPKGSFSTLEIQRTEQGDSAMYLCASSLGPGLAGYEQYFGPGTRLTVT.

The V and J genes are TRBV7-6 and TRBJ1-1; no clear D. The CDR3 is made up of 13 amino acids. The germline CDR1 and CDR2 sequences are SGHVS and FNYEAQ. Trimming took off 1 base at V and 1 base at J, with 4 bases between the two ends. This CDR3 is CASSLGENTEAFF. The CDR3 DNA reads TGTGCCAGCAGCTTAGGGGAGAACACTGAAGCTTTCTTT.

The chain combines TRBV7-8 with TRBJ2-5; D may be TRBD2 (6 bases). Germline V gene lookup returns CDR1 SGHVS and CDR2 FQNEAQ. V gave up 4 bases and J gave up 2 bases, with 11 bases separating them. The CDR3 length is 14 residues. As DNA, the CDR3 is TGTGCCAGCAGCTCGGGACTTCCACAAGAGACCCAGTACTTC. Translating gives CASSSGLPQETQYF.

The CDR3 bases are TGTGCCAGCAGTTCCTCGAGCGGGGCGGGTGAGAATGAGCAGTTCTTC. It encodes CASSSSSGAGENEQFF. This rearrangement joins TRBV11-3 to TRBJ2-1; 7 bases fit TRBD2. The CDR3 loop spans 16 amino acids. Germline assignment: CDR1 SGHNT and CDR2 YENEEA. Trimming took 6 bases from V and 7 from J; bases not matched to a gene: 15.

In this sample, this clone turned up a few times. This chain links TRBV7-9 with TRBJ1-2, with D possibly matching TRBD1 (5 bases). The germline gives CDR1 SEHNR, CDR2 FQNEAQ (reference sequence). CDR3 size: 17 residues. Trimming left V 2 bases short and J 0 bases short, with 16 bases between. In nucleotides, the CDR3 is TGTGCCAGCAGCTTACCCCCGCAGGGAGTAGCTAACTATGGCTACACCTTC. This sequence encodes CASSLPPQGVANYGYTF.

This clone turned up a few times. The rearrangement joins TRBV27 to TRBJ2-2; D is unclear. Germline CDR1 MNHEY, CDR2 SMNVEV (reference sequence). Trimming pared 5 bases from V and 6 bases from J, leaving 10 bases between. This CDR3 contains 13 residues. The CDR3 DNA reads TGTGCCAGCAGTAGGCAGGACCCCGGGGAGCTGTTTTTT. Its protein product is CASSRQDPGELFF.

This clone was seen only a few times. CDR3 sequence (DNA): TGTGCCAGCAGCTATGGACAGAGCAATCAGCCCCAGCATTTT. It specifies CASSYGQSNQPQHF. The V gene is TRBV5-4, the J gene TRBJ1-5, with D possibly being TRBD1 (6 bases). Trimming removed 3 bases at V and 1 base at J, with 8 bases between. Germline V gene data show CDR1 as SGHNT and CDR2 as YYREEE (reference sequence). The CDR3 length is 14 residues.